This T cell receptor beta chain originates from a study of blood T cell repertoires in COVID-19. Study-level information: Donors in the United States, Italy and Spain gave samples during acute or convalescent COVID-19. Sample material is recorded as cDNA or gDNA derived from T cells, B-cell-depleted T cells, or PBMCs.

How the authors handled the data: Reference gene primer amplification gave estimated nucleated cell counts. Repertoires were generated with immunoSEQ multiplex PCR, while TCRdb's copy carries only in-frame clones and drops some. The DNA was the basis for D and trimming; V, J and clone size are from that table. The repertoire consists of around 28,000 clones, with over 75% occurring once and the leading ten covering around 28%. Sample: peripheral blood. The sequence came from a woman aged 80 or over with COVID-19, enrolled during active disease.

CDR3 amino acids: CASSFSGKGTEAFF. CDR3 sequence (DNA): TGTGCCAGCAGTTTTTCAGGAAAGGGGACTGAAGCTTTCTTT. The rearrangement joins TRBV27 to TRBJ1-1, with D tentatively TRBD1 (5 bases). Germline loops: CDR1 MNHEY, CDR2 SMNVEV (reference sequence). V was trimmed by 3 bases and J by 5 bases, leaving 13 bases between them. This CDR3 spans 14 amino acids.